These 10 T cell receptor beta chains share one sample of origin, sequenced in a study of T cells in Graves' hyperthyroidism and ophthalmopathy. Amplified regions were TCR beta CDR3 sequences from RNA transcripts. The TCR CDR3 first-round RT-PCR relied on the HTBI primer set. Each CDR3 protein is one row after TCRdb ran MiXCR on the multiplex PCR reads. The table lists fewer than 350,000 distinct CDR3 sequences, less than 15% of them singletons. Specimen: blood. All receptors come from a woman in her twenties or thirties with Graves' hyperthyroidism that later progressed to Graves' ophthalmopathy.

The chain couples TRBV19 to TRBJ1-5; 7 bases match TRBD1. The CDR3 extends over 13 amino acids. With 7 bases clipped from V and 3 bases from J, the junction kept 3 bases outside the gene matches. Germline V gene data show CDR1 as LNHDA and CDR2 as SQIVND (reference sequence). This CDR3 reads CASIDRDNQPQHF. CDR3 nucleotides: TGTGCCAGTATCGACAGGGACAATCAGCCCCAGCATTTT.

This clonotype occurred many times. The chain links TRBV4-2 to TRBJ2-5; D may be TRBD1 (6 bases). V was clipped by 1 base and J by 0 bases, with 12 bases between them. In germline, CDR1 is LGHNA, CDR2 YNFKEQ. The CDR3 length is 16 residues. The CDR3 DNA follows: TGTGCCAGCAGCCAAGTAGGGGGAACCGACCAAGAGACCCAGTACTTC. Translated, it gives CASSQVGGTDQETQYF.

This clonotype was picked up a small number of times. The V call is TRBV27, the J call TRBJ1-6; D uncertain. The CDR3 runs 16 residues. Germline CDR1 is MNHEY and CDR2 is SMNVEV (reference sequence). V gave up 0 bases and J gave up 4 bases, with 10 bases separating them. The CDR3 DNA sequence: TGTGCCAGCAGTTTATCCCCCTCGCTTTATAATTCACCCCTCCACTTT. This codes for CASSLSPSLYNSPLHF.

The CDR3 region has the DNA TGTGCCAGCAGCACACCCGCGCCGGTTACGCAGTATTTT. It yields the protein CASSTPAPVTQYF. The chain couples TRBV5-8 to TRBJ2-3; D is unresolved. There are 13 residues in the CDR3. Germline V gene data show CDR1 as SGHTS and CDR2 as YDEGEE. Trimming took 4 bases from V and 8 from J, leaving 14 bases between them.

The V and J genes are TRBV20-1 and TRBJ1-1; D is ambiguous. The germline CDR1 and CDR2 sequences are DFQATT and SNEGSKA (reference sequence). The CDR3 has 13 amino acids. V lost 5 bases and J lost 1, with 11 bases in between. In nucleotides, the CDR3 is TGCAGTGCTCCCGGTATAGGGAACACTGAAGCTTTCTTT. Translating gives CSAPGIGNTEAFF.

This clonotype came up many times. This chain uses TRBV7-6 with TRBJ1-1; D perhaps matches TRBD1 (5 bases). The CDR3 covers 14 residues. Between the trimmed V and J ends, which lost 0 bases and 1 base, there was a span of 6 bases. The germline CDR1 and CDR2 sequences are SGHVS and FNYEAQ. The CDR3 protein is CASSLAGANTEAFF. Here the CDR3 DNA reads TGTGCCAGCAGCTTAGCAGGGGCGAACACTGAAGCTTTCTTT. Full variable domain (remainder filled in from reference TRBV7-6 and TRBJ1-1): GAGVSQSPRYKVTKRGQDVALRCDPISGHVSLYWYRQALGQGPEFLTYFNYEAQQDKSGLPNDRFSAERPEGSISTLTIQRTEQRDSAMYRCASSLAGANTEAFFGQGTRLTVV.

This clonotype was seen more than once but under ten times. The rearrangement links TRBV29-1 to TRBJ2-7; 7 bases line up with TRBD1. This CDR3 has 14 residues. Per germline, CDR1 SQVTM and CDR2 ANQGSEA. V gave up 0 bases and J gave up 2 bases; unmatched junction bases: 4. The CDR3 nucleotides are TGCAGCGTTGAAGACCGGGACAGCCCCTACGAGCAGTACTTC. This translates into CSVEDRDSPYEQYF.

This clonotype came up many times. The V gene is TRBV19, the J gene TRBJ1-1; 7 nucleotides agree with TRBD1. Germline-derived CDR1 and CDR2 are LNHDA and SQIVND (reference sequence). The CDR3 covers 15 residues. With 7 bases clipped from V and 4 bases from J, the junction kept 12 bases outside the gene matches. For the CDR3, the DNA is TGTGCCAGTATACAGGGGAGAGGTTGGATCACTGAAGCTTTCTTT. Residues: CASIQGRGWITEAFF.

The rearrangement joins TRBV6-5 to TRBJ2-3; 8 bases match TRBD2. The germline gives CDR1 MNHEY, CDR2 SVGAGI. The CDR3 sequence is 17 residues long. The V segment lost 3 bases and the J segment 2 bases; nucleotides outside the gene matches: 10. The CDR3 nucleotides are TGTGCCAGCAGTTATGGGGCCTGGCGGGGGGCCACAGATACGCAGTATTTT. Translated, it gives CASSYGAWRGATDTQYF.

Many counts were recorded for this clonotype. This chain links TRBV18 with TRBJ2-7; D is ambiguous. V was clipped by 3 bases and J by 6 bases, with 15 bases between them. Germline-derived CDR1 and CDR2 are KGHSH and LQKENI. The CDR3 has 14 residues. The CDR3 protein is CASSPGLGNGEQYF. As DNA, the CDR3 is TGTGCCAGCTCACCGGGCTTAGGAAACGGCGAGCAGTACTTC.